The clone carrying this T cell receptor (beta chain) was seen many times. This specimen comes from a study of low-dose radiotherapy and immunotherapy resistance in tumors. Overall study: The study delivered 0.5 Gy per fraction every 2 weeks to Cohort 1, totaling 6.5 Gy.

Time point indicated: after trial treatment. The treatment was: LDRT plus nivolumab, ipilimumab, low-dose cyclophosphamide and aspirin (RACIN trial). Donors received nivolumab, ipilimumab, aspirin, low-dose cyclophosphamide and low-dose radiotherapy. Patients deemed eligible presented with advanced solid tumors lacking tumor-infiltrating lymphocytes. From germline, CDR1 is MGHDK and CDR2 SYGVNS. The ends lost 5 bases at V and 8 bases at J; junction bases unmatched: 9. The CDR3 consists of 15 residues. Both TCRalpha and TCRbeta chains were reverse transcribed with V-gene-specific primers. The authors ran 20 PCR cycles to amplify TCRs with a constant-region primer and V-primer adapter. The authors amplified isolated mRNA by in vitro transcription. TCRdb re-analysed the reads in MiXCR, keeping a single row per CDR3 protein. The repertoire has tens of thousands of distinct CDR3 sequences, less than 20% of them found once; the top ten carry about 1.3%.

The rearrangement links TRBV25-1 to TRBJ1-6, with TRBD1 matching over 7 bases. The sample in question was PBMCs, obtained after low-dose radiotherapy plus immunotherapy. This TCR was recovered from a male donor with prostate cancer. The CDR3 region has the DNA TGTGCCAGCAGTTCGAACAGGGGCTCATATTCACCCCTCCACTTT. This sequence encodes CASSSNRGSYSPLHF.